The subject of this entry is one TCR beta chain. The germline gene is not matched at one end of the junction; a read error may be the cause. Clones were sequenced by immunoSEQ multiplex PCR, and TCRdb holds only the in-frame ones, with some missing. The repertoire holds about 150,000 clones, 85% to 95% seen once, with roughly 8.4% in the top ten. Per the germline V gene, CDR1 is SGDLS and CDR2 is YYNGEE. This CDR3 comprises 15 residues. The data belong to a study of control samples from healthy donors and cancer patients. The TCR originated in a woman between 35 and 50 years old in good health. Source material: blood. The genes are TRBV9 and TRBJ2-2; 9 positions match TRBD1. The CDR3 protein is CASSPRTGAGGELLF. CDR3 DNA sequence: TGTGCCAGCAGCCCACGGACAGGGGCGGGCGGGGAGCTGCTTTTT.